This T cell receptor (beta chain) appears in the sequencing data of a study of blood T cell repertoires in COVID-19. At the level of the study: Sites in the United States, Italy and Spain provided acute and convalescent COVID-19 samples. T cells, B-cell-depleted T cells, or PBMCs provided the cDNA or gDNA that served as material.

Deletions cut 2 bases from V and 2 bases from J, with 8 bases between. The CDR3 is 14 residues long. CDR1 and CDR2 (germline): MNHEY, SMNVEV (reference sequence). Methods used by the authors: Amplification of reference gene primers provided the estimated nucleated cell counts. Assay used: immunoSEQ multiplex PCR; TCRdb lists only in-frame clones, some missing. For V, J and clone size, that table is used; D and trimming come from the DNA. Of 50,000 to 70,000 clones listed, about nine tenths are singletons. The V and J genes are TRBV27 and TRBJ2-3; D is undetermined. Sample: peripheral blood. The receptor's source is a human donor with active COVID-19. The donor label of this sample is uncertain. CDR3 sequence: CASSLLPLTDTQYF. CDR3 nucleotide sequence: TGTGCCAGCAGTTTACTCCCCCTCACAGATACGCAGTATTTT.